One and the same sample provided the 16 T cell receptor beta chains below, sequenced in a study of Graves' ophthalmopathy and Graves' hyperthyroidism (dated by TCRdb to between 2018 and 2020). The instrument given in TCRdb is Illumina HiSeq 2000. TCR beta CDR3 regions were amplified from RNA transcripts for repertoire sequencing. HTBI primers and the Qiagen OneStep RT-PCR kit were used in a first-round RT-PCR, which was followed by a second-round multiplex PCR, size selection and purification. The public reads were reanalyzed by TCRdb: fastp trimming at Q25, MiXCR alignment, in-frame beta chains only. Rows matching on CDR3 protein sequence are summarized as one entry with the most common DNA and genes. This sample lists some 410,000 distinct CDR3 sequences; 20% to 25% were detected once. Roughly 3% of the sample is held by the ten biggest clonotypes. The sample was peripheral blood. Receptor source: a young woman with stable Graves' hyperthyroidism. Donor details come from another sample of the same person, matched by shared clones.

This clonotype was counted a few times. The chain is built from TRBV9 and TRBJ1-1; 9 nucleotides match TRBD1. V shed 4 bases, J shed 4 bases, and the junction held 8 bases outside the gene matches. This CDR3 comprises 15 residues. CDR1 is SGDLS and CDR2 is YYNGEE in the germline V gene. The CDR3 sequence is CASSKGNRGLTEAFF. CDR3 bases: TGTGCCAGCAGCAAAGGGAACAGGGGGCTCACTGAAGCTTTCTTT.

This clonotype was seen ten or more times. The chain couples TRBV12-3 or TRBV12-4 to TRBJ1-5; TRBD1 is a possible D gene (6 bases). Deletions cut 3 bases from V and 12 bases from J, with 12 bases between. This CDR3 contains 12 residues. CDR3 coding DNA: TGTGCCAGCAGTTTTGGGGGCCCAGACCAGCATTTT. This gives the protein CASSFGGPDQHF.

Many counts were recorded for this clonotype. The CDR3 DNA follows: TGTGCCACCATGCCACAGGTATGGGCAGCTGAAGCTTTCTTT. Translation gives CATMPQVWAAEAFF. The chain has TRBV6-1 and TRBJ1-1; possible D gene TRBD1, 5 bases. With 10 bases removed from V and 6 bases from J, the gap between germline ends came to 21 bases. In germline, CDR1 is MNHNS, CDR2 SASEGT. The CDR3 is 14 residues long.

This clonotype was seen only a few times. The J gene is TRBJ2-2, the V gene TRBV7-9, with 11 bases aligning to TRBD2. CDR3 size: 15 residues. V shed 5 bases, J shed 7 bases, and the junction held 6 bases outside the gene matches. Germline CDR1 is SEHNR and CDR2 is FQNEAQ (reference sequence). Written as DNA, the CDR3 is TGTGCCAGCAGCGCTCGGACTAGCGGGTTCGGGGAGCTGTTTTTT. Its translation is CASSARTSGFGELFF. Drawing the rest from reference TRBV7-9 and TRBJ2-2, the complete variable domain is DTGVSQNPRHKITKRGQNVTFRCDPISEHNRLYWYRQTLGQGPEFLTYFQNEAQLEKSRLLSDRFSAERPKGSFSTLEIQRTEQGDSAMYLCASSARTSGFGELFFGEGSRLTVL.

This clonotype was seen at least ten times. The V gene is TRBV14, the J gene TRBJ1-5; D is unresolved. Germline loops: CDR1 SGHDN, CDR2 FVKESK. This CDR3 spans 15 amino acids. V was trimmed by 5 bases and J by 3 bases, leaving 14 bases between them. This CDR3 reads CASSGPERNNQPQHF. CDR3 DNA: TGTGCCAGCAGCGGACCGGAACGGAACAATCAGCCCCAGCATTTT.

This clonotype was found many times. The chain recombines TRBV5-6 with TRBJ2-4, with TRBD2 matching 13 bases. With V trimmed by 4 bases and J by 0 bases, 13 bases remained unmatched. Germline V gene data show CDR1 as SGHDT and CDR2 as YYEEEE. CDR3 size: 20 residues. This CDR3 reads CASSHFPGLAGFLAKNIQYF. Written as DNA, the CDR3 is TGTGCCAGCAGCCACTTTCCGGGACTAGCGGGATTCCTAGCCAAAAACATTCAGTACTTC.

This clonotype was detected ten times or more. The chain recombines TRBV29-1 with TRBJ1-1; no clear D. CDR3 size: 13 residues. V was pared by 1 base and J by 0 bases, with 6 bases between. Germline V lookup: CDR1 SQVTM, CDR2 ANQGSEA. The DNA of the CDR3 is TGCAGCGTTGAAGGTTCGCTGAACACTGAAGCTTTCTTT. As protein: CSVEGSLNTEAFF.

This rearrangement joins TRBV12-3 or TRBV12-4 to TRBJ1-6; a possible D gene is TRBD1 (5 bases). V was clipped by 2 bases and J by 10 bases, with 15 bases between them. CDR3 size: 15 residues. Written as DNA, the CDR3 is TGTGCCAGCAGTTTATCACAGGCTAACAGGTCACCCCTCCACTTT. This translates into CASSLSQANRSPLHF.

This clonotype was observed a few times. This chain links TRBV9 with TRBJ1-1; D remains unclear. CDR3 length equals 13 residues. Germline-derived CDR1 and CDR2 are SGDLS and YYNGEE. Trimming removed 0 bases at V and 5 bases at J, with 8 bases between. This CDR3 is CASSVVHSTEAFF. The CDR3 DNA reads TGTGCCAGCAGCGTAGTCCACTCTACTGAAGCTTTCTTT.

The chain uses TRBV28 and TRBJ2-5; possibly TRBD2 for D (6 bases). This CDR3 contains 14 residues. V was pared by 5 bases and J by 3 bases, with 13 bases between. Germline V gives CDR1 MDHEN, CDR2 SYDVKM. The CDR3 sequence: CASSGPGLEETQYF. In nucleotides, the CDR3 is TGTGCCAGCAGTGGACCGGGACTCGAAGAGACCCAGTACTTC.

This rearrangement joins TRBV24-1 to TRBJ1-2; a possible D gene is TRBD1 (5 bases). The CDR3 covers 13 residues. The germline gives CDR1 KGHDR, CDR2 SFDVKD. The V end lost 2 bases, the J end lost 8 bases, and 11 bases lay between the germline ends. The CDR3 protein is CATSDWDVGGYTF. Written as DNA, the CDR3 is TGTGCCACCAGTGATTGGGACGTTGGAGGCTACACCTTC.

This clonotype was counted many times. The rearrangement uses TRBV6-2 or TRBV6-3 and TRBJ1-1; D unclear. CDR1 and CDR2 (germline): MNHEY, SVGEGT. V lost 4 bases and J 7 bases, leaving 13 bases between the germline ends. The CDR3 has 13 residues. CDR3 nucleotide sequence: TGTGCCAGCAGTTTAACAGACGGCGGTGAAGCTTTCTTT. As protein: CASSLTDGGEAFF.

The chain carries TRBV14 and TRBJ1-1, with D perhaps TRBD1 (5 bases). The length of the CDR3 is 13 residues. Deletions cut 4 bases from V and 7 bases from J, with 13 bases between. From germline, CDR1 is SGHDN and CDR2 FVKESK. The CDR3, as DNA: TGTGCCAGCAGCCCCGTGGCAGGGATTGAAGCTTTCTTT. As protein: CASSPVAGIEAFF. Using reference TRBV14 and TRBJ1-1 for the parts outside the CDR3, the full variable domain is EAGVTQFPSHSVIEKGQTVTLRCDPISGHDNLYWYRRVMGKEIKFLLHFVKESKQDESGMPNNRFLAERTGGTYSTLKVQPAELEDSGVYFCASSPVAGIEAFFGQGTRLTVV.

The chain has TRBV14 and TRBJ1-1; the D gene is possibly TRBD1 (6 bases). CDR1 is SGHDN and CDR2 is FVKESK in the germline V gene. The CDR3 has 12 residues. Between the trimmed V and J ends, which lost 4 bases and 8 bases, there was a span of 11 bases. The CDR3 sequence is CASSPDRLEAFF. As DNA, the CDR3 is TGTGCCAGCAGCCCAGACAGGCTAGAAGCTTTCTTT. The full variable domain, in which reference TRBV14 and TRBJ1-1 provide the parts outside the CDR3, is EAGVTQFPSHSVIEKGQTVTLRCDPISGHDNLYWYRRVMGKEIKFLLHFVKESKQDESGMPNNRFLAERTGGTYSTLKVQPAELEDSGVYFCASSPDRLEAFFGQGTRLTVV.

Notes on this clonotype: An end of the junction does not agree with germline; a read error may underlie this. The chain recombines TRBV20-1 with TRBJ2-7, with 8 bases identical to TRBD2. This CDR3 has 15 residues. Germline CDR1 reads DFQATT; CDR2 reads SNEGSKA (reference sequence). DNA of the CDR3: TGCAGTGCTAGAAAACTAGCGGCTTTCTCCTACGATCAGTACTTC. Residues: CSARKLAAFSYDQYF.

Comments on this clonotype: This sequence may be a read error, since a much larger clone differs from it by one base. A read error is likely, as this CDR3 ends without the conserved phenylalanine or tryptophan. The chain couples TRBV7-7 to TRBJ1-1; the D gene is possibly TRBD1 (5 bases). The CDR3 loop spans 13 amino acids. Germline CDR1 and CDR2: SSHAT and FNYEAQ (reference sequence). The CDR3: CASSLSEGTEAFL. DNA for the CDR3: TGTGCTAGCAGCTTAAGTGAGGGGACTGAAGCTTTCTTG.